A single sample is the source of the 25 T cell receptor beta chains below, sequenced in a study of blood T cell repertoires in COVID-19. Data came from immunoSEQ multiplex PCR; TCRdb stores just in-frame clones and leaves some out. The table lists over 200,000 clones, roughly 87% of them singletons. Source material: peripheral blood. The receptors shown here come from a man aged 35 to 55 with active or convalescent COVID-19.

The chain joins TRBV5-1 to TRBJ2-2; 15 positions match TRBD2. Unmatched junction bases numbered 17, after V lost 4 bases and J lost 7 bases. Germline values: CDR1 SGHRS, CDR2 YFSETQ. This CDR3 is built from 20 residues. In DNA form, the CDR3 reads TGCGCCAGCAGCCCGACGGGTCCGGGACTAGCGGGAGGCCTCGGCGGGGAGCTGTTTTTT. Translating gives CASSPTGPGLAGGLGGELFF.

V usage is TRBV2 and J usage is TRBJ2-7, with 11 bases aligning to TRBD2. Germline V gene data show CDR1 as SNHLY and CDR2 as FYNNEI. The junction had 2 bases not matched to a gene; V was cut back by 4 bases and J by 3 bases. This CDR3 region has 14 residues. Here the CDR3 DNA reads TGTGCCAGCAGTGGTCTAGCGGGGGGCTACGAGCAGTACTTC. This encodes CASSGLAGGYEQYF.

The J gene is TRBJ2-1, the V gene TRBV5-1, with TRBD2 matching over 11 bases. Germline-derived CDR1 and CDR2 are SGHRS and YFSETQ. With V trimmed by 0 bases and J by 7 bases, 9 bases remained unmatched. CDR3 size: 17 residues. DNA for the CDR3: TGCGCCAGCAGCTTGGCTAGCGGGAGGACTTCGGGAAATGAGCAGTTCTTC. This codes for CASSLASGRTSGNEQFF.

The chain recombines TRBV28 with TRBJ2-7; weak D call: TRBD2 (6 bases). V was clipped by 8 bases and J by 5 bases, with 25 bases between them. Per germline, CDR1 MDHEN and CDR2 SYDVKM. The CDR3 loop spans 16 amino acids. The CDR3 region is CASGRTVPTRNDEQYF. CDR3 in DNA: TGTGCCAGCGGGAGGACCGTTCCGACTAGGAACGACGAGCAGTACTTC.

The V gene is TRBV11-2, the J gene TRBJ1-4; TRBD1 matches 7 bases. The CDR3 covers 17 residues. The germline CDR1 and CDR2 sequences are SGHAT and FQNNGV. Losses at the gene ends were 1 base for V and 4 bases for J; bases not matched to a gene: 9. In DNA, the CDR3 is TGTGCCAGCAGCTTAGGGGCTGCGACAGGGCTTAATGAAAAACTGTTTTTT. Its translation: CASSLGAATGLNEKLFF.

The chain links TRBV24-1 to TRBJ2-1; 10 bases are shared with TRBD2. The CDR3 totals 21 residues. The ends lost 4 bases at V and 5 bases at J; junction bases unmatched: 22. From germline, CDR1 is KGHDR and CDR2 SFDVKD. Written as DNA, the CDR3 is TGTGCCACCAGTGAGTATTACAGGAGCCCGTTTAGCGGGGGGCGGGACAATGAGCAGTTCTTC. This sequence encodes CATSEYYRSPFSGGRDNEQFF.

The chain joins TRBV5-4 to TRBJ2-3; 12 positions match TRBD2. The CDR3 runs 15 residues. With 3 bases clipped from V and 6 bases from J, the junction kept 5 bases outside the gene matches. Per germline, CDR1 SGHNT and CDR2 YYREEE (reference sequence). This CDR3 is CASSSTSGGSDTQYF. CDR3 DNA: TGTGCCAGCAGCTCCACTAGCGGGGGGTCGGATACGCAGTATTTT.

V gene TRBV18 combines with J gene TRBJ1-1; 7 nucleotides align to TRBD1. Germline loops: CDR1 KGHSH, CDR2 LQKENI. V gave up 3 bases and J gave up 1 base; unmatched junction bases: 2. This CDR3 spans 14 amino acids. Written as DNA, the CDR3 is TGTGCCAGCTCACCCCGGACAGGGAACACTGAAGCTTTCTTT. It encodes CASSPRTGNTEAFF.

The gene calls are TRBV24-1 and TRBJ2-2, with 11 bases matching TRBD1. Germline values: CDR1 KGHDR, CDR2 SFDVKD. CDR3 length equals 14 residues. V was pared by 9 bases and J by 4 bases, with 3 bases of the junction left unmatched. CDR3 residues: CATRGTGGTGELFF. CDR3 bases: TGTGCCACCCGAGGGACAGGGGGCACCGGGGAGCTGTTTTTT.

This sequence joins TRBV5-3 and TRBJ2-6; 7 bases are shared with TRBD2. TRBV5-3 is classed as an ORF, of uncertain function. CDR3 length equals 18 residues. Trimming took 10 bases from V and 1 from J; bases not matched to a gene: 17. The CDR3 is CASPRVRAGVSGANVLTF. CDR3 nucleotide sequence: TGTGCCTCCCCCAGGGTCAGGGCGGGAGTATCTGGGGCCAACGTCCTGACTTTC.

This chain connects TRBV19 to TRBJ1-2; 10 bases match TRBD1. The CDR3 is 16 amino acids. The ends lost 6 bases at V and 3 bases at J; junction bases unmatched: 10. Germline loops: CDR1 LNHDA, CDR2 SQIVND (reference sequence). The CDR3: CASSTDDRGRDYGYTF. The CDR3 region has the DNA TGTGCCAGTAGCACGGACGACAGGGGGCGCGACTATGGCTACACCTTC.

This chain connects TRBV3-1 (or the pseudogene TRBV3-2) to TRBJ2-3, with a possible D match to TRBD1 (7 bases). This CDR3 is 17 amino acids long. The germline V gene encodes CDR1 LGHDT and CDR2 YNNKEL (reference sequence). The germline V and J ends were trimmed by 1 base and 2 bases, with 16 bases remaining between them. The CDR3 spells CASSQGLGGTDTDTQYF. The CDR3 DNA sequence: TGTGCCAGCAGCCAAGGGCTAGGCGGGACAGACACAGATACGCAGTATTTT.

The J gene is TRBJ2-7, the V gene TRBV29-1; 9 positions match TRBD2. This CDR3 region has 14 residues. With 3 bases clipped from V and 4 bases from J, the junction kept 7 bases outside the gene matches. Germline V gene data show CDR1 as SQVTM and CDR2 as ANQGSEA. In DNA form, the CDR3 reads TGCAGCGTTGAGGTGTGGACTAGCGAGTACGAGCAGTACTTC. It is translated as CSVEVWTSEYEQYF.

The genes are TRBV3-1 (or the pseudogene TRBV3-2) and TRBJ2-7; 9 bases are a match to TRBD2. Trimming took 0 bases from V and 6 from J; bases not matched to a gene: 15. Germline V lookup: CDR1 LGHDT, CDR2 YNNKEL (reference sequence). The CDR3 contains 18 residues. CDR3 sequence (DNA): TGTGCCAGCAGCCAAGATCCCTCCCTTGGCGGGAGGGCGGGCGAGCAGTACTTC. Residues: CASSQDPSLGGRAGEQYF.

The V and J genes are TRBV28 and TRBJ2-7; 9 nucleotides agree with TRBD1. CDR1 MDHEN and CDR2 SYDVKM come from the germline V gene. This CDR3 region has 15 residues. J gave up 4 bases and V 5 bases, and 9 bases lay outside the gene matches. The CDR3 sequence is CASSQTGTGLYEQYF. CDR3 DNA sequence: TGTGCCAGCAGTCAAACCGGGACAGGGCTTTACGAGCAGTACTTC.

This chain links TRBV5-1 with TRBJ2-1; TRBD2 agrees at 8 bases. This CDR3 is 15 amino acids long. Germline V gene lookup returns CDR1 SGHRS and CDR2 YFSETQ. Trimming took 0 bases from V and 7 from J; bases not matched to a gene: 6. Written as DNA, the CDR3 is TGCGCCAGCAGCTTGGTCGGGGGGGCAGTAAATGAGCAGTTCTTC. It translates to CASSLVGGAVNEQFF.

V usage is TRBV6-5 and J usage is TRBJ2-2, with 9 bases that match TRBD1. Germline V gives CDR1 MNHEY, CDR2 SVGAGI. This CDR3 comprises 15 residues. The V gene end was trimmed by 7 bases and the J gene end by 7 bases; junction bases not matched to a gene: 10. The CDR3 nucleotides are TGTGCCAGCACCCAACGGACAGGGGTGGTCGGGGAGCTGTTTTTT. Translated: CASTQRTGVVGELFF.

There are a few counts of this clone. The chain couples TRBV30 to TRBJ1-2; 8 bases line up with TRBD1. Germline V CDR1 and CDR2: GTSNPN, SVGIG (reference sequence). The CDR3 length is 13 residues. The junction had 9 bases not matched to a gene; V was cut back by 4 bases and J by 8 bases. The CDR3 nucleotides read TGTGCCTGGAATTCCGGGACAGGCAGAGGCTACACCTTC. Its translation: CAWNSGTGRGYTF.

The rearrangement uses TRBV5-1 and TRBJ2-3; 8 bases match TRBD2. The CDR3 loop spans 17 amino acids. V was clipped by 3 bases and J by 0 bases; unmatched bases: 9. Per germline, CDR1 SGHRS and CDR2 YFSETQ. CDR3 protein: CASSYAATSASTDTQYF. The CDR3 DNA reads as TGCGCCAGCAGCTACGCCGCGACTAGCGCAAGCACAGATACGCAGTATTTT.

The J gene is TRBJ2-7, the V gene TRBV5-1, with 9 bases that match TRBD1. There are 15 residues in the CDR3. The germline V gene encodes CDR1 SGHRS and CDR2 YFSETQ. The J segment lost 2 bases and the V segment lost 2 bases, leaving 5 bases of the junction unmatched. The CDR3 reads CASSLLGDRAYEQYF. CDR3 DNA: TGCGCCAGCAGCTTACTTGGGGACAGGGCCTACGAGCAGTACTTC.

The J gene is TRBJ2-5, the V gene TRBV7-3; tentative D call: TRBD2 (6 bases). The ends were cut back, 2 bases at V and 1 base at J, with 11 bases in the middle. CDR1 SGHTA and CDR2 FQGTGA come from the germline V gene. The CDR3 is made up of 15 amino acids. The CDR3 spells CASSLLGGGQETQYF. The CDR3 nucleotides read TGTGCCAGCAGCTTACTTGGGGGAGGCCAAGAGACCCAGTACTTC.

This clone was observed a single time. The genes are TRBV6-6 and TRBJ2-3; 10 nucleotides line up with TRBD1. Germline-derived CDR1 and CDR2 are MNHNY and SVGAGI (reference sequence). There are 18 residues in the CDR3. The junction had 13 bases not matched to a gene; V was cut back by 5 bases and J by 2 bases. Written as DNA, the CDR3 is TGTGCCAGCAGTCCAGACAGGGGGCCGTTATCCCACACAGATACGCAGTATTTT. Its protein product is CASSPDRGPLSHTDTQYF.

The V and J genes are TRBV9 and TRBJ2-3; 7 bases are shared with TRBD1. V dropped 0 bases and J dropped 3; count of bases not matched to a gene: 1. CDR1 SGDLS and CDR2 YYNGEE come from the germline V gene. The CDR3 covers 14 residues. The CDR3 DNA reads TGTGCCAGCAGCGTAGAGACAGGGACAGATACGCAGTATTTT. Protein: CASSVETGTDTQYF.

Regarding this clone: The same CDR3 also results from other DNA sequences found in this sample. The CDR3 protein is CASSAGTGGFEQYF. The DNA for the CDR3 is TGTGCCAGCAGCGCCGGGACAGGGGGCTTTGAGCAGTACTTC. This sequence joins TRBV9 and TRBJ2-7; TRBD1 aligns across 12 bases. CDR1 is SGDLS and CDR2 is YYNGEE in the germline V gene. This CDR3 is built from 14 residues. J was trimmed by 7 bases and V by 3 bases; bases with no gene match: 5.

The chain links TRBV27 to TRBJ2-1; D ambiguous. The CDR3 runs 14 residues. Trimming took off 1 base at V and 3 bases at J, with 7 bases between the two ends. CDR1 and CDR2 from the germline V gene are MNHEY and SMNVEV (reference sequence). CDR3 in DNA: TGTGCCAGCAGTTTATACTCCTACTACAATGAGCAGTTCTTC. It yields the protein CASSLYSYYNEQFF.